The 11 T cell receptor beta chains in this list originate from one sample, sequenced in a study of CD8 T cells in ankylosing spondylitis. From the 5' RACE reads, TCRdb called clonotypes with MiXCR, one entry per CDR3 protein. Here the sample spans 200,000 to 250,000 distinct CDR3 sequences, 8% to 11% being singletons. Input material: blood, either unsorted or a sorted T cell fraction (not recorded which). These TCRs come from a male donor with ankylosing spondylitis or in good health (not recorded which).

This clonotype was recorded at least ten times. The gene calls are TRBV5-1 and TRBJ1-1; 7 bases are shared with TRBD1. Germline CDR1 SGHRS, CDR2 YFSETQ. The length of the CDR3 is 16 residues. V lost 0 bases to trimming and J lost 4 bases; unmatched junction nucleotides: 9. CDR3 residues: CASSLEGQRGGTEAFF. The CDR3, as DNA: TGCGCCAGCAGCTTGGAGGGACAGCGGGGTGGCACTGAAGCTTTCTTT.

This clonotype has at least ten counts. The chain links TRBV5-1 to TRBJ2-1; D is ambiguous. The CDR3 extends over 12 amino acids. V was cut by 0 bases and J by 9 bases, with 7 bases left in between. CDR1 and CDR2 (germline): SGHRS, YFSETQ. The CDR3 here is CASSLGASEQFF. CDR3 DNA sequence: TGCGCCAGCAGCTTGGGGGCCAGTGAGCAGTTCTTC.

The V and J genes are TRBV11-2 and TRBJ2-5; the match to TRBD2 covers 10 bases. This CDR3 is built from 17 residues. Germline CDR1 SGHAT, CDR2 FQNNGV. V dropped 1 base and J dropped 6; count of bases not matched to a gene: 11. CDR3 loop: CASSLGPAGGSLQTQYF. CDR3 sequence (DNA): TGTGCCAGCAGCTTAGGCCCAGCGGGGGGGTCTTTACAGACCCAGTACTTC.

In its sample, this clonotype was seen many times. An end of the junction does not agree with germline; a read error may underlie this. This chain links TRBV10-3 with TRBJ2-3; no clear D. Germline loops: CDR1 ENHRY, CDR2 SYGVKD. The CDR3 has 13 residues. In DNA, the CDR3 is TGTGCCATGCTAGAAACCCGCACCGATACGCAGTATTTT. Translated: CAMLETRTDTQYF.

The chain is built from TRBV24-1 and TRBJ2-7, with 9 nucleotides matching TRBD1. Germline V CDR1 and CDR2: KGHDR, SFDVKD. Unmatched junction bases numbered 7, after V lost 3 bases and J lost 2 bases. The CDR3 runs 16 residues. CDR3 loop: CATSDGNRGPPYEQYF. In nucleotides, the CDR3 is TGTGCCACCAGTGATGGTAACAGGGGGCCTCCCTACGAGCAGTACTTC.

The chain links TRBV7-7 to TRBJ2-5, with 8 bases aligning to TRBD2. CDR3 size: 16 residues. Germline values: CDR1 SSHAT, CDR2 FNYEAQ (reference sequence). Here the CDR3 DNA reads TGTGCTAGCCCCGGGGGGGCCAACAACCTTCAAGAGACCCAGTACTTC. Translated: CASPGGANNLQETQYF. Supplemented by reference TRBV7-7 and TRBJ2-5, the full variable domain reads GAGVSQSPRYKVTKRGQDVTLRCDPISSHATLYWYQQALGQGPEFLTYFNYEAQPDKSGLPSDRFSAERPEGSISTLTIQRTEQRDSAMYRCASPGGANNLQETQYFGPGTRLLVL.

The gene calls are TRBV12-3 or TRBV12-4 and TRBJ2-7, with unresolved D. Between the trimmed V and J ends, which lost 8 bases and 3 bases, there was a span of 8 bases. The length of the CDR3 is 11 residues. The CDR3 protein is CASGFNYEQYF. As DNA, the CDR3 is TGTGCCAGCGGATTCAACTACGAGCAGTACTTC.

This clonotype has a count of ten or more. The J gene is TRBJ2-1, the V gene TRBV5-8, with D perhaps being TRBD1 or TRBD2 (5 bases each). Trimming removed 2 bases at V and 2 bases at J, with 14 bases between. The germline gives CDR1 SGHTS, CDR2 YDEGEE. The CDR3 totals 16 residues. The chain's CDR3 is CASSFGRDPTYNEQFF. For the CDR3, the DNA is TGTGCCAGCAGCTTTGGTCGGGACCCTACCTACAATGAGCAGTTCTTC.

This clonotype showed up many times. The V call is TRBV5-1, the J call TRBJ2-7, with D perhaps given as TRBD1 or TRBD2 (5 bases each). CDR3 size: 14 residues. V shed 5 bases and J shed 4 bases, with 16 bases lying between them. CDR1 and CDR2 (germline): SGHRS, YFSETQ. The CDR3 nucleotides read TGCGCCAGCAGAGAGACTGCAGGGACGTACGAGCAGTACTTC. Encoded protein: CASRETAGTYEQYF.

The rearrangement joins TRBV7-8 to TRBJ2-1, with 12 positions matching TRBD2. V gave up 4 bases and J gave up 4 bases; unmatched junction bases: 17. Germline CDR1 SGHVS, CDR2 FQNEAQ. CDR3 size: 20 residues. The CDR3 DNA sequence: TGTGCCAGCAGCTGGGCCGGGACTAGCGGGCCGTCGCCCTCGTACAATGAGCAGTTCTTC. Amino acid sequence: CASSWAGTSGPSPSYNEQFF.

In its sample, this clonotype was seen many times. The chain couples TRBV20-1 to TRBJ2-3; D gene unclear. This CDR3 contains 10 residues. V gave up 6 bases and J gave up 5 bases, with 6 bases separating them. In germline, CDR1 is DFQATT, CDR2 SNEGSKA (reference sequence). The CDR3 nucleotides are TGCAGTGCCCCGGTAGATACGCAGTATTTT. Encoded protein: CSAPVDTQYF.